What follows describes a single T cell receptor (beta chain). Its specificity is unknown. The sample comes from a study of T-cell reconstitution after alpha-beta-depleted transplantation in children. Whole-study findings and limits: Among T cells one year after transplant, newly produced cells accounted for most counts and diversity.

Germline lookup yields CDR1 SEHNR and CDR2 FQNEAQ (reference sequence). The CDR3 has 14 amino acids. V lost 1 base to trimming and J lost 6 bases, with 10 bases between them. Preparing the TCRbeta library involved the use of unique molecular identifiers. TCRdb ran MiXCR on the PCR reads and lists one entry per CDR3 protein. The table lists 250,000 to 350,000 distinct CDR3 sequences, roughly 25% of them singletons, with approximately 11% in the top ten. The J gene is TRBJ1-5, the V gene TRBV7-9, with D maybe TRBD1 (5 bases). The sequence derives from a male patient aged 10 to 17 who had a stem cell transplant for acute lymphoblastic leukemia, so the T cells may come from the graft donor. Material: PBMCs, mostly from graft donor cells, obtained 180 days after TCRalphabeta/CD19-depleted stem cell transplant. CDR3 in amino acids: CASSLEVGTQPQHF. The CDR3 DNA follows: TGTGCCAGCAGCTTAGAGGTGGGGACTCAGCCCCAGCATTTT.